Listed here are 21 T cell receptor beta chains from one sample, sequenced in a study of blood T cells in healthy people across ages. A J-beta primer mix and a sample-barcoded 5' primer were used in a second PCR of about 6 to 12 cycles. One entry per CDR3 protein results from TCRdb running MiXCR on the 5' RACE reads. Of 600,000 to 850,000 distinct CDR3 sequences listed, around 46% are singletons. The sequenced sample consisted of blood. Receptor source: a woman aged 60-70 years in good health.

In its sample, this clonotype was seen many times. The CDR3 DNA is TGTGCCAGCAGCCAATTCGGGAAGAGTGAGCAGTTCTTC. Protein product: CASSQFGKSEQFF. V is TRBV7-9 and J is TRBJ2-1, with D perhaps TRBD2 (5 bases). V was clipped by 5 bases and J by 9 bases, with 14 bases between them. Germline loops: CDR1 SEHNR, CDR2 FQNEAQ (reference sequence). The CDR3 loop spans 13 amino acids. The full variable domain, completed using reference TRBV7-9 and TRBJ2-1, is DTGVSQNPRHKITKRGQNVTFRCDPISEHNRLYWYRQTLGQGPEFLTYFQNEAQLEKSRLLSDRFSAERPKGSFSTLEIQRTEQGDSAMYLCASSQFGKSEQFFGPGTRLTVL.

This clonotype was observed a handful of times. The V gene is TRBV27, the J gene TRBJ2-4; 13 bases line up with TRBD2. The DNA end lines up better with TRBJ2-5; the J call may be wrong. The CDR3 extends over 17 amino acids. Germline V gives CDR1 MNHEY, CDR2 SMNVEV (reference sequence). CDR3 in amino acids: CASSSIGTSGVMETQYF. CDR3 DNA sequence: TGTGCCAGCAGTTCAATCGGGACTAGCGGGGTCATGGAGACCCAGTACTTC.

The chain recombines TRBV6-2 or TRBV6-3 with TRBJ2-5, with 14 bases that match TRBD2. The length of the CDR3 is 16 residues. The germline V gene has CDR1 MNHEY and CDR2 SVGEGT. The junction had 3 bases not matched to a gene; V was cut back by 2 bases and J by 4 bases. The CDR3 region has the DNA TGTGCCAGCAGTTACGGGACTAGCGGGAGTAGAGAGACCCAGTACTTC. Amino acid sequence: CASSYGTSGSRETQYF.

For the CDR3, the DNA is TGTGCCAGCAGTTTGTTACAGGGCTCCGGAAACACCATATATTTT. This translates into CASSLLQGSGNTIYF. The chain combines TRBV12-3 or TRBV12-4 with TRBJ1-3; D is perhaps TRBD1 (6 bases). Deletions cut 3 bases from V and 4 bases from J, with 13 bases between. The CDR3 contains 15 residues.

The V call is TRBV20-1, the J call TRBJ1-2; no clear D gene. The CDR3 runs 15 residues. Germline V gene lookup returns CDR1 DFQATT and CDR2 SNEGSKA (reference sequence). Trimming shortened V by 6 bases and J by 5 bases, and 22 bases separated the two germline ends. CDR3 loop: CSAEPEGTDTYGYTF. The CDR3, as DNA: TGCAGTGCCGAGCCGGAGGGTACAGATACTTATGGCTACACCTTC.

This chain uses TRBV12-3 or TRBV12-4 with TRBJ1-5; no reliable D call. Trimming stripped 7 bases from V and 4 bases from J, with 8 bases between. The CDR3 runs 12 residues. In DNA, the CDR3 is TGTGCCAGCACCCCGGGGAATCAGCCCCAGCATTTT. Its protein is CASTPGNQPQHF.

For the CDR3, the DNA is TGTGCCAGCAGTTGGATGCTAGGTGGGACCCAGTACTTC. This encodes CASSWMLGGTQYF. The chain uses TRBV6-2 or TRBV6-3 and TRBJ2-5; D remains unclear. CDR1 and CDR2 (germline): MNHEY, SVGEGT. The V gene lost 4 bases and the J gene lost 7 bases, with 13 bases spanning the gap. This CDR3 comprises 13 residues.

J is TRBJ2-5 and V is TRBV3-1; 13 positions match TRBD2. The germline CDR1 and CDR2 sequences are LGHDT and YNNKEL (reference sequence). This CDR3 has 17 amino acids. The V gene end was trimmed by 0 bases and the J gene end by 1 base; junction bases not matched to a gene: 2. CDR3: CASSQEGTSGAQETQYF. The DNA of the CDR3 is TGTGCCAGCAGCCAAGAAGGGACTAGCGGGGCCCAAGAGACCCAGTACTTC.

The chain has TRBV12-3 or TRBV12-4 and TRBJ2-6, with 7 bases matching TRBD1. The junction had 7 bases not matched to a gene; V was cut back by 4 bases and J by 10 bases. The length of the CDR3 is 14 residues. The CDR3 bases are TGTGCCAGCAGTTCTCCGGGACAGATAAACGTCCTGACTTTC. This translates into CASSSPGQINVLTF.

The rearrangement joins TRBV6-1 to TRBJ1-2, with D perhaps TRBD1 (5 bases). Trimming cost V 4 bases and J 4 bases, with 16 bases left between them. Germline-derived CDR1 and CDR2 are MNHNS and SASEGT. The CDR3 length is 15 residues. In DNA, the CDR3 is TGTGCCAGCAGTGGAGCGGAGGGGCCTTCCTATGGCTACACCTTC. This gives the protein CASSGAEGPSYGYTF.

In this sample, this clonotype turned up a few times. V usage is TRBV27 and J usage is TRBJ2-1; TRBD1 might be the D (6 bases). Trimming cost V 2 bases and J 3 bases, with 14 bases left between them. The germline V gene has CDR1 MNHEY and CDR2 SMNVEV (reference sequence). The CDR3 runs 16 residues. CDR3 DNA sequence: TGTGCCAGCAGTTTAGGCACAGGGTATAACTACAATGAGCAGTTCTTC. The encoded protein is CASSLGTGYNYNEQFF.

This clonotype was counted once. The rearrangement joins TRBV3-1 to TRBJ1-1; D perhaps matches TRBD1 (6 bases). The CDR3 covers 15 residues. The V end was cut by 3 bases, the J end by 5 bases, with 16 bases between. Germline loops: CDR1 LGHDT, CDR2 YNNKEL (reference sequence). Here the CDR3 reads CASSQGAGAWTEAFF. The DNA for the CDR3 is TGTGCCAGCAGCCAGGGTGCGGGGGCTTGGACTGAAGCTTTCTTT. The variable domain in full, with the rest retrieved from reference TRBV3-1 and TRBJ1-1, is DTAVSQTPKYLVTQMGNDKSIKCEQNLGHDTMYWYKQDSKKFLKIMFSYNNKELIINETVPNRFSPKSPDKAHLNLHINSLELGDSAVYFCASSQGAGAWTEAFFGQGTRLTVV.

The V call is TRBV6-2 or TRBV6-3, the J call TRBJ2-7; D gene uncertain. In germline, CDR1 is MNHEY, CDR2 SVGEGT. The CDR3 loop spans 15 amino acids. Trimming cost V 6 bases and J 0 bases, with 15 bases left between them. The DNA for the CDR3 is TGTGCCAGCAGGCGACACCTAGTCTACTCCTACGAGCAGTACTTC. Protein sequence: CASRRHLVYSYEQYF.

This clonotype was detected a few times. V gene TRBV7-3 combines with J gene TRBJ1-2; the match to TRBD1 covers 8 bases. The length of the CDR3 is 13 residues. The J segment lost 10 bases and the V segment lost 5 bases, leaving 9 bases of the junction unmatched. Germline lookup yields CDR1 SGHTA and CDR2 FQGTGA. The CDR3 loop is CASSRDRGRDYTF. CDR3 DNA sequence: TGTGCCAGCAGCCGCGACAGGGGCCGAGACTACACCTTC.

The chain is built from TRBV18 and TRBJ2-5; D is ambiguous. V lost 4 bases and J 2 bases, leaving 11 bases between the germline ends. The germline V gene has CDR1 KGHSH and CDR2 LQKENI. CDR3 size: 14 residues. As DNA, the CDR3 is TGTGCCAGCTCACAGAAATCCAAACAAGAGACCCAGTACTTC. This sequence encodes CASSQKSKQETQYF.

This rearrangement joins TRBV28 to TRBJ1-4, with D hard to call. Trimming removed 5 bases from V and 8 bases from J, with 9 bases in between. CDR1 and CDR2 from the germline V gene are MDHEN and SYDVKM. There are 12 residues in the CDR3. The CDR3 loop reads CASSGLKEKLFF. CDR3 in DNA: TGTGCCAGCAGTGGCTTGAAGGAAAAACTGTTTTTT. Full variable domain (rest looked up from reference TRBV28 and TRBJ1-4): DVKVTQSSRYLVKRTGEKVFLECVQDMDHENMFWYRQDPGLGLRLIYFSYDVKMKEKGDIPEGYSVSREKKERFSLILESASTNQTSMYLCASSGLKEKLFFGSGTQLSVL.

A few counts support this clonotype. The chain recombines TRBV9 with TRBJ2-3; 12 bases line up with TRBD2. V lost 3 bases, J lost 6 bases, and 8 bases stayed unmatched. The CDR3 is 16 amino acids. CDR1 SGDLS and CDR2 YYNGEE come from the germline V gene. The CDR3 sequence: CASSAGASGRADTQYF. The CDR3, as DNA: TGTGCCAGCAGCGCTGGGGCTAGCGGGAGGGCGGATACGCAGTATTTT. Variable domain in full (rest from reference TRBV9 and TRBJ2-3): DSGVTQTPKHLITATGQRVTLRCSPRSGDLSVYWYQQSLDQGLQFLIQYYNGEERAKGNILERFSAQQFPDLHSELNLSSLELGDSALYFCASSAGASGRADTQYFGPGTRLTVL.

The rearrangement links TRBV7-2 to TRBJ1-1; D may be TRBD1 (5 bases). V lost 7 bases, J lost 2 bases, and 14 bases lay in between. This CDR3 comprises 14 residues. Germline-derived CDR1 and CDR2 are SGHTA and FQGNSA. In nucleotides, the CDR3 is TGTGCCAGCACCCCCCCAGGGCGAAACACTGAAGCTTTCTTT. Residues: CASTPPGRNTEAFF.

The chain is built from TRBV20-1 and TRBJ2-3, with TRBD2 identical over 7 bases. CDR1 and CDR2 from the germline V gene are DFQATT and SNEGSKA (reference sequence). The trim removed 2 bases at V and 1 base at J, leaving 9 bases unmatched. The length of the CDR3 is 16 residues. The CDR3 coding sequence is TGCAGTGCTAGACGCCCAAGCGGGGTCCGCACAGATACGCAGTATTTT. This gives the protein CSARRPSGVRTDTQYF.

The sample holds a few counts of this clonotype. The chain couples TRBV7-3 to TRBJ2-5, with D perhaps TRBD1 (5 bases). Germline assignment: CDR1 SGHTA and CDR2 FQGTGA. The CDR3 is 14 amino acids. Trimming left V 4 bases short and J 0 bases short, with 9 bases between. CDR3 loop: CASSSWTNQETQYF. In DNA form, the CDR3 reads TGTGCCAGCAGCTCCTGGACAAACCAAGAGACCCAGTACTTC.

The chain couples TRBV7-3 to TRBJ2-5, with 8 nucleotides matching TRBD2. In germline, CDR1 is SGHTA, CDR2 FQGTGA. The CDR3 contains 14 residues. Trimming removed 5 bases from V and 4 bases from J; junction bases left unmatched: 6. The DNA of the CDR3 is TGTGCCAGCAGCCGCGCGGGGGGTCGAGAGACCCAGTACTTC. This translates into CASSRAGGRETQYF. The variable domain in full, with the rest retrieved from reference TRBV7-3 and TRBJ2-5, is GAGVSQTPSNKVTEKGKYVELRCDPISGHTALYWYRQSLGQGPEFLIYFQGTGAADDSGLPNDRFFAVRPEGSVSTLKIQRTERGDSAVYLCASSRAGGRETQYFGPGTRLLVL.